Each of the 25 T cell receptor beta chains below was sequenced from the same sample in a study of cytomegalovirus exposure and HLA in healthy donors (dated by TCRdb to about 2017). The library was prepared using the immunoSEQ multiplex PCR assay. For the multiplex PCR, a mixture combining 60 forward primers for TCR Vbeta segments and 13 reverse primers for TCR Jbeta segments was used. The clones in this table, taken by TCRdb from immuneACCESS, are in-frame only. Not every clone is retained; where verified, under half of the shortfall comes from an unresolved V gene, and the cause of the rest is unknown. The sample contains some 44,000 clones, 50% of them found a single time. The top ten clones comprise around 10% of the sample. The sequenced sample consisted of PBMCs. The receptors originated from a human donor in good health.

The V and J genes are TRBV7-9 and TRBJ1-4; maybe TRBD1 (6 bases). Trimming removed 4 bases from V and 7 bases from J, with 16 bases in between. Germline CDR1 SEHNR, CDR2 FQNEAQ (reference sequence). The CDR3 consists of 15 residues. The CDR3 region is CASSSPEQGREKLFF. In DNA form, the CDR3 reads TGTGCCAGCAGCTCCCCGGAACAGGGACGTGAAAAACTGTTTTTT. The variable domain in full, completed from reference TRBV7-9 and TRBJ1-4, reads DTGVSQNPRHKITKRGQNVTFRCDPISEHNRLYWYRQTLGQGPEFLTYFQNEAQLEKSRLLSDRFSAERPKGSFSTLEIQRTEQGDSAMYLCASSSPEQGREKLFFGSGTQLSVL.

CDR3 bases: TGCAGCGTGAGGGGGCAGGGACCCACGAACACCGGGGAGCTGTTTTTT. The encoded protein is CSVRGQGPTNTGELFF. The chain uses TRBV29-1 and TRBJ2-2; 7 nucleotides agree with TRBD1. The trim removed 6 bases at V and 0 bases at J, leaving 10 bases unmatched. The germline gives CDR1 SQVTM, CDR2 ANQGSEA. This CDR3 region has 16 residues.

In its sample, this clone was seen a few times. The chain is built from TRBV25-1 and TRBJ1-6; 8 bases fit TRBD1. The CDR3 spans 17 residues. Germline values: CDR1 MGHDK, CDR2 SYGVNS. V shed 3 bases, J shed 0 bases, and the junction held 4 bases outside the gene matches. CDR3 nucleotides: TGTGCCAGCAGTGACCCCGGACAGGGCTCCTATAATTCACCCCTCCACTTT. It codes for CASSDPGQGSYNSPLHF. Full variable domain (rest looked up from reference TRBV25-1 and TRBJ1-6): EADIYQTPRYLVIGTGKKITLECSQTMGHDKMYWYQQDPGMELHLIHYSYGVNSTEKGDLSSESTVSRIRTEHFPLTLESARPSHTSQYLCASSDPGQGSYNSPLHFGNGTRLTVT.

The V call is TRBV5-1, the J call TRBJ1-1, with D possibly matching TRBD1 (5 bases). Trimming pared 6 bases from V and 0 bases from J, leaving 15 bases between. Germline V gene sequence: CDR1 SGHRS, CDR2 YFSETQ. This CDR3 contains 15 residues. CDR3 DNA sequence: TGCGCCAGCAAGGATGCAGGGCCCCTGAACACTGAAGCTTTCTTT. Amino acid sequence: CASKDAGPLNTEAFF.

This chain links TRBV7-9 with TRBJ2-7; D is undetermined. Germline V gene lookup returns CDR1 SEHNR and CDR2 FQNEAQ (reference sequence). The CDR3 contains 12 residues. The germline V and J ends were trimmed by 7 bases and 5 bases, with 12 bases remaining between them. The CDR3 region is CASTRQAHEQYF. CDR3 DNA: TGTGCCAGCACCCGGCAGGCCCACGAGCAGTACTTC.

The V and J genes are TRBV27 and TRBJ1-4, with a possible D match to TRBD1 (5 bases). The CDR3 extends over 16 amino acids. With 6 bases removed from V and 0 bases from J, the gap between germline ends came to 14 bases. Germline values: CDR1 MNHEY, CDR2 SMNVEV (reference sequence). CDR3 sequence reads: CASSPQGRATNEKLFF. The CDR3 coding sequence is TGTGCCAGCAGCCCTCAGGGCAGGGCAACTAATGAAAAACTGTTTTTT.

Of note for this clone: Sequence at one end of the junction differs from germline and may be a read error. The genes are TRBV6-6 and TRBJ1-2, with D hard to call. Looked up from germline, CDR1 is MNHNY and CDR2 is SVGAGI (reference sequence). The CDR3 sequence is 14 residues long. CDR3 sequence reads: CASSYGLFNYGYTF. The CDR3, as DNA: TGTGCCAGCAGTTATGGTCTGTTTAACTATGGCTACACATTC.

The table lists this clone with a few counts. The CDR3 protein is CASSLAAVNNSPLHF. Written as DNA, the CDR3 is TGTGCCAGCAGCTTAGCGGCAGTCAATAATTCACCCCTCCACTTT. This chain joins TRBV7-8 and TRBJ1-6; D not resolved. The V end was cut by 0 bases, the J end by 5 bases, with 8 bases between. This CDR3 is 15 amino acids long. The germline V gene encodes CDR1 SGHVS and CDR2 FQNEAQ. The whole variable domain, filled in from reference TRBV7-8 and TRBJ1-6, reads GAGVSQSPRYKVAKRGQDVALRCDPISGHVSLFWYQQALGQGPEFLTYFQNEAQLDKSGLPSDRFFAERPEGSVSTLKIQRTQQEDSAVYLCASSLAAVNNSPLHFGNGTRLTVT.

This chain links TRBV6-5 with TRBJ1-6; 7 nucleotides align to TRBD1. This CDR3 is 12 amino acids long. CDR1 is MNHEY and CDR2 is SVGAGI in the germline V gene. With V trimmed by 8 bases and J by 10 bases, 5 bases remained unmatched. The CDR3 loop reads CASRDSDSPLHF. CDR3 in DNA: TGTGCCAGCCGGGACAGCGACTCACCCCTCCACTTT.

In this sample, this clone turned up a few times. The chain combines TRBV6-4 with TRBJ2-5, with 9 bases that match TRBD1. Looked up from germline, CDR1 is MRHNA and CDR2 is SNTAGT. J gave up 3 bases and V 6 bases, and 11 bases lay outside the gene matches. The CDR3 has 16 residues. The CDR3 here is CASRILWTGAEETQYF. As DNA, the CDR3 is TGTGCCAGCAGGATACTTTGGACAGGGGCCGAAGAGACCCAGTACTTC.

The rearrangement links TRBV4-3 to TRBJ2-7, with a possible D match to TRBD2 (5 bases). V was trimmed by 1 base and J by 5 bases, leaving 12 bases between them. The CDR3 is 14 residues long. The germline V gene has CDR1 LGHNA and CDR2 YSLEER. CDR3 region: CASSQGRAWDEQYF. The CDR3 DNA is TGCGCCAGCAGCCAAGGGCGGGCCTGGGACGAGCAGTACTTC.

This clone was seen a few times. CDR3 sequence: CAISGASGRSEQFF. CDR3 bases: TGTGCCATCAGTGGGGCTAGCGGGAGAAGCGAGCAGTTCTTC. The V and J genes are TRBV10-3 and TRBJ2-1; 10 nucleotides match TRBD2. This CDR3 is 14 amino acids long. Losses at the gene ends were 4 bases for V and 10 bases for J; bases not matched to a gene: 7. Germline lookup yields CDR1 ENHRY and CDR2 SYGVKD.

The chain is built from TRBV6-6 and TRBJ2-7; TRBD2 aligns across 12 bases. Germline lookup yields CDR1 MNHNY and CDR2 SVGAGI (reference sequence). Trimming removed 5 bases from V and 5 bases from J; junction bases left unmatched: 7. This CDR3 has 15 amino acids. CDR3 coding DNA: TGTGCCAGCAGTCAGACTAGCGGGAGTTTCAACGAGCAGTACTTC. It is translated as CASSQTSGSFNEQYF.

The J gene is TRBJ2-1, the V gene TRBV28; D perhaps matches TRBD1 (5 bases). The CDR3 loop spans 12 amino acids. Trimming stripped 8 bases from V and 5 bases from J, with 10 bases between. Germline-derived CDR1 and CDR2 are MDHEN and SYDVKM. Here the CDR3 DNA reads TGTGCCAGCGGGGCAGTCAACAATGAGCAGTTCTTC. Translated, it gives CASGAVNNEQFF. Complete variable domain (other parts from reference TRBV28 and TRBJ2-1): DVKVTQSSRYLVKRTGEKVFLECVQDMDHENMFWYRQDPGLGLRLIYFSYDVKMKEKGDIPEGYSVSREKKERFSLILESASTNQTSMYLCASGAVNNEQFFGPGTRLTVL.

As for this clone: Sequence at one end of the junction differs from germline and may be a read error. The chain uses TRBV18 and TRBJ2-5; weak D call: TRBD1 (6 bases). The J call is in doubt because the DNA end fits TRBJ2-7 better. The CDR3 has 14 amino acids. Germline CDR1 KGHSH, CDR2 LQKENI. The CDR3 here is CASPPVGQSYEQYF. CDR3 in DNA: TGTGCCAGCCCACCAGTTGGACAGTCCTACGAGCAGTACTTC.

A few counts support this clone. Other DNA variants within this sample encode the same CDR3. The rearrangement joins TRBV9 to TRBJ2-1, with 9 bases matching TRBD2. This CDR3 contains 15 residues. CDR1 and CDR2 from the germline V gene are SGDLS and YYNGEE. Losses at the gene ends were 0 bases for V and 4 bases for J; bases not matched to a gene: 2. CDR3 nucleotide sequence: TGTGCCAGCAGCGTAGGGGCGGGGGGGTACAATGAGCAGTTCTTC. Translation gives CASSVGAGGYNEQFF.

The V call is TRBV4-3, the J call TRBJ1-2; no clear D gene. The V gene lost 0 bases and the J gene lost 4 bases, with 12 bases spanning the gap. Germline CDR1 reads LGHNA; CDR2 reads YSLEER. The CDR3 length is 15 residues. CDR3 sequence: CASSQDKGGSYGYTF. CDR3 in DNA: TGCGCCAGCAGCCAAGATAAGGGAGGGTCCTATGGCTACACCTTC.

The chain links TRBV6-5 to TRBJ2-6; D possibly corresponds to TRBD2 (5 bases). The germline V and J ends were trimmed by 6 bases and 0 bases, with 9 bases remaining between them. This CDR3 region has 15 residues. Germline V gene data show CDR1 as MNHEY and CDR2 as SVGAGI. CDR3 amino acids: CASSGLSSGANVLTF. CDR3 sequence (DNA): TGTGCCAGCAGCGGACTGAGCTCTGGGGCCAACGTCCTGACTTTC.

In the case of this clone: Within the sample, other DNA sequences also encode this same CDR3. The V and J genes are TRBV11-3 and TRBJ2-7, with D possibly matching TRBD2 (6 bases). Germline CDR1 SGHNT, CDR2 YENEEA. With 3 bases removed from V and 1 base from J, the gap between germline ends came to 10 bases. This CDR3 has 14 amino acids. CDR3 coding DNA: TGTGCCAGCAGCTTGGAGGGCAGATCCTACGAGCAGTACTTC. Encoded protein: CASSLEGRSYEQYF. The full variable domain, completed using reference TRBV11-3 and TRBJ2-7, is EAGVVQSPRYKIIEKKQPVAFWCNPISGHNTLYWYLQNLGQGPELLIRYENEEAVDDSQLPKDRFSAERLKGVDSTLKIQPAELGDSAVYLCASSLEGRSYEQYFGPGTRLTVT.

This clone was seen only a few times. The rearrangement links TRBV20-1 to TRBJ2-1; no clear D gene. CDR3 length: 11 residues. CDR1 DFQATT and CDR2 SNEGSKA come from the germline V gene (reference sequence). Trimming cost V 3 bases and J 4 bases, with 4 bases left between them. CDR3 amino acids: CSASNYNEQFF. In DNA, the CDR3 is TGCAGTGCTAGTAATTACAATGAGCAGTTCTTC.

This sequence joins TRBV5-4 and TRBJ1-1, with D possibly TRBD1 on 5 matching bases. Germline CDR1 reads SGHNT; CDR2 reads YYREEE (reference sequence). V was cut by 4 bases and J by 10 bases, with 23 bases left in between. The CDR3 is made up of 15 amino acids. The CDR3 here is CASSPREGPLRGAFF. DNA for the CDR3: TGTGCCAGCAGCCCCCGGGAGGGGCCGCTGAGGGGAGCTTTCTTT.

This clone has just one count. The chain joins TRBV7-2 to TRBJ1-2, with TRBD1 identical over 8 bases. The germline V gene has CDR1 SGHTA and CDR2 FQGNSA. J gave up 5 bases and V 5 bases, and 4 bases lay outside the gene matches. This CDR3 region has 13 residues. DNA of the CDR3: TGTGCCAGCAGCCGACAGGGGCTTTATGGCTACACCTTC. It is translated as CASSRQGLYGYTF.

The CDR3 sequence: CASSVAAQGSGANVLTF. CDR3 sequence (DNA): TGTGCCAGCAGCGTAGCAGCGCAAGGCTCTGGGGCCAACGTCCTGACTTTC. The chain couples TRBV9 to TRBJ2-6; no clear D. The CDR3 spans 17 residues. Trimming removed 0 bases from V and 0 bases from J, with 10 bases in between. Per germline, CDR1 SGDLS and CDR2 YYNGEE.

The table lists this clone with a count of one. The chain is built from TRBV19 and TRBJ1-1; D is unresolved. The CDR3 extends over 14 amino acids. V lost 3 bases, J lost 2 bases, and 10 bases lay in between. The germline gives CDR1 LNHDA, CDR2 SQIVND (reference sequence). The chain's CDR3 is CASSISAGNTEAFF. The CDR3 nucleotides are TGTGCCAGTAGTATTAGTGCAGGTAACACTGAAGCTTTCTTT.

The V and J genes are TRBV27 and TRBJ2-1, with TRBD1 matching 10 bases. This CDR3 is built from 16 residues. V dropped 6 bases and J dropped 7; count of bases not matched to a gene: 12. Germline-derived CDR1 and CDR2 are MNHEY and SMNVEV (reference sequence). The CDR3 protein is CASSKDRQGARNEQFF. The CDR3, as DNA: TGTGCCAGCAGCAAAGACCGACAGGGGGCGAGGAATGAGCAGTTCTTC.